A selection of T cell receptor beta chains follows, all from one sample in a study of identical twins. Each CDR3 protein is one row after TCRdb ran MiXCR on the 5' RACE reads. The repertoire holds about 810,000 distinct CDR3 sequences, around 12% seen once, with 1.5% to 2% in the top ten. These data are also associated with another study on yellow fever vaccine responses in identical twins.

Input material: PBMCs. All receptors come from a woman between 18 and 29 years old in good health. The CDR3 runs from the conserved cysteine through the conserved F or W. Each record gives: D gene, J gene, clone size, V gene, CDR3 protein, CDR3 DNA. A D gene is named only where the DNA matches it firmly. Size is stated for part of the rows, as once, few or many counts, or as a class when the clone is expanded.

>TRBD1|TRBJ2-7|few|TRBV19
CASSIRTGGEQYF
TGTGCCAGTAGTATCCGGACAGGGGGCGAGCAGTACTTC
>-|TRBJ2-2|-|TRBV20-1
CSARDRVRNTGELFF
TGCAGTGCTAGAGATCGGGTGCGAAACACCGGGGAGCTGTTTTTT
>-|TRBJ2-2|-|TRBV9
CASRGGGGDTGELFF
TGTGCCAGCAGGGGGGGTGGCGGGGACACCGGGGAGCTGTTTTTT
>TRBD2|TRBJ2-3|few|TRBV10-3
CAISESAGESTDTQYF
TGTGCCATCAGTGAGTCAGCGGGAGAAAGCACAGATACGCAGTATTTT
>-|TRBJ1-2|few|TRBV9
CASSVAPGKGTGYTF
TGTGCCAGCAGCGTAGCTCCGGGGAAAGGTACTGGCTACACCTTC
>TRBD2|TRBJ2-1|-|TRBV5-6
CASTGGGHPYNEQFF
TGTGCCAGCACCGGGGGGGGACACCCGTACAATGAGCAGTTCTTC
>-|TRBJ2-5|-|TRBV5-1
CASSLDTIGETQYF
TGCGCCAGCAGTTTGGACACCATTGGAGAGACCCAGTACTTC
>-|TRBJ1-2|-|TRBV29-1
CSVNTRLNNYGYTF
TGCAGCGTTAATACACGACTAAATAACTATGGCTACACCTTC
>-|TRBJ2-1|-|TRBV9
CASSSSVGASNNEQFF
TGTGCCAGCAGCTCCTCTGTCGGAGCGTCAAACAATGAGCAGTTCTTC
>-|TRBJ1-1|-|TRBV20-1
CSARLKTLPNTEAFF
TGCAGTGCTAGATTAAAAACACTGCCTAACACTGAAGCTTTCTTT
>-|TRBJ2-1|few|TRBV20-1
CSARDRLGSKEQFF
TGCAGTGCTAGAGATAGATTGGGTTCGAAGGAGCAGTTCTTC
>TRBD1|TRBJ2-5|-|TRBV6-1
CASRDRGQETQYF
TGTGCCAGTAGGGACAGGGGGCAGGAGACCCAGTACTTC
>-|TRBJ2-7|-|TRBV7-2
CASSLGAGRNYEQYF
TGTGCCAGCAGCTTAGGTGCGGGGCGAAACTACGAGCAGTACTTC
>-|TRBJ1-2|few|TRBV12-3/TRBV12-4
CASSLLSRDGYTF
TGTGCCAGCAGTTTATTGTCCAGGGACGGCTACACCTTC
>-|TRBJ2-3|few|TRBV27
CASSTVSAGMDTQYF
TGTGCCAGCAGCACGGTCAGCGCGGGGATGGATACGCAGTATTTT
>TRBD1|TRBJ2-1|-|TRBV12-3/TRBV12-4
CASSLDRVLYNEQFF
TGTGCCAGCAGTTTGGACAGGGTCCTATACAATGAGCAGTTCTTC
>TRBD2|TRBJ2-5|-|TRBV12-3/TRBV12-4
CASSLGLAGGNQETQYF
TGTGCCAGCAGTTTAGGACTAGCGGGGGGCAATCAAGAGACCCAGTACTTC
>-|TRBJ1-5|-|TRBV19
CASRGVGPGSNQPQHF
TGTGCCAGTAGGGGGGTCGGGCCTGGGAGCAATCAGCCCCAGCATTTT
>-|TRBJ2-5|-|TRBV3-1
CASSLTAGHGETQYF
TGTGCCAGCAGCCTTACGGCGGGGCACGGGGAGACCCAGTACTTC
>-|TRBJ1-2|-|TRBV28
CASTPTGEGLMRYTF
TGTGCCAGCACCCCGACGGGGGAAGGGCTTATGCGCTACACCTTC
>-|TRBJ1-2|many|TRBV2
CASSDLANYGYTF
TGTGCCAGCAGTGACTTAGCTAACTATGGCTACACCTTC
>TRBD2|TRBJ2-1|many|TRBV6-1
CASTRTTSGTGSYNEQFF
TGTGCCAGCACCCGAACTACTAGCGGCACAGGCTCCTACAATGAGCAGTTCTTC
>-|TRBJ1-1|-|TRBV7-9
CASSLASVVEAFF
TGTGCCAGCAGCCTGGCGTCCGTGGTGGAAGCTTTCTTT
>-|TRBJ2-1|once|TRBV2
CASSEGRARGNEQFF
TGTGCCAGCAGTGAAGGGCGGGCCCGGGGGAATGAGCAGTTCTTC
>-|TRBJ1-5|-|TRBV12-3/TRBV12-4
CASSPWGADNQPQHF
TGTGCCAGCAGTCCTTGGGGGGCGGACAATCAGCCCCAGCATTTT
>TRBD2|TRBJ2-1|-|TRBV5-1
CASSLRTSGSLYGEQFF
TGCGCCAGCAGCTTGCGGACTAGCGGGTCCCTCTATGGTGAGCAGTTCTTC
>-|TRBJ2-2|many|TRBV5-1
CASSRTAKNTGELFF
TGCGCCAGCAGCCGGACAGCAAAGAACACCGGGGAGCTGTTTTTT
>-|TRBJ2-4|-|TRBV13
CASGSGVGGIAKNIQYF
TGTGCCAGCGGCTCCGGGGTCGGGGGAATAGCCAAAAACATTCAGTACTTC
>-|TRBJ2-5|few|TRBV20-1
CSARDPRETGTQYF
TGCAGTGCTAGAGATCCACGCGAGACCGGGACCCAGTACTTC
>-|TRBJ2-1|few|TRBV12-3/TRBV12-4
CACSSIVGARNSYNEQFF
TGTGCCTGCAGTTCCATTGTCGGGGCCCGGAATTCCTACAATGAGCAGTTCTTC
>-|TRBJ2-4|few|TRBV6-1
CASSSREFKNIQYF
TGTGCCAGCTCGTCCCGGGAATTTAAAAACATTCAGTACTTC
>-|TRBJ2-5|few|TRBV24-1
CATSVRGLGKEETQYF
TGTGCCACCAGTGTCCGGGGGCTAGGTAAAGAAGAGACCCAGTACTTC
>-|TRBJ2-2|few|TRBV20-1
CSARGSTGELFF
TGCAGTGCTAGAGGAAGTACCGGGGAGCTGTTTTTT
>-|TRBJ2-5|few|TRBV7-9
CASSLVSWETQYF
TGTGCCAGCAGCTTAGTATCCTGGGAGACCCAGTACTTC
>-|TRBJ2-2|-|TRBV20-1
CSAKAVANTGELFF
TGCAGTGCTAAAGCAGTCGCGAACACCGGGGAGCTGTTTTTT
>-|TRBJ2-1|-|TRBV9
CASSVGILLSEQFF
TGTGCCAGCAGCGTAGGTATCCTGTTGTCGGAGCAGTTCTTC
>-|TRBJ2-7|few|TRBV11-2
CASSLESGRGEFRYEQYF
TGTGCCAGCAGCTTAGAGTCGGGCAGAGGGGAATTCCGCTACGAGCAGTACTTC
>-|TRBJ2-2|-|TRBV14
CASSQVTVRTGELFF
TGTGCCAGCAGCCAAGTAACTGTTCGGACCGGGGAGCTGTTTTTT
>TRBD2|TRBJ2-3|many|TRBV6-1
CASRRGLATDTQYF
TGTGCCAGCAGACGAGGACTAGCGACAGATACGCAGTATTTT
>-|TRBJ2-5|few|TRBV12-3/TRBV12-4
CASKKQETQYF
TGTGCCAGCAAAAAGCAGGAGACCCAGTACTTC
>TRBD1|TRBJ1-1|few|TRBV11-2
CASYEFGTGLSTEAFF
TGTGCCAGCTACGAGTTCGGGACAGGGCTGAGCACTGAAGCTTTCTTT
>-|TRBJ2-7|-|TRBV5-1
CASSTMTNSYEQYF
TGCGCCAGCAGCACAATGACTAACTCCTACGAGCAGTACTTC